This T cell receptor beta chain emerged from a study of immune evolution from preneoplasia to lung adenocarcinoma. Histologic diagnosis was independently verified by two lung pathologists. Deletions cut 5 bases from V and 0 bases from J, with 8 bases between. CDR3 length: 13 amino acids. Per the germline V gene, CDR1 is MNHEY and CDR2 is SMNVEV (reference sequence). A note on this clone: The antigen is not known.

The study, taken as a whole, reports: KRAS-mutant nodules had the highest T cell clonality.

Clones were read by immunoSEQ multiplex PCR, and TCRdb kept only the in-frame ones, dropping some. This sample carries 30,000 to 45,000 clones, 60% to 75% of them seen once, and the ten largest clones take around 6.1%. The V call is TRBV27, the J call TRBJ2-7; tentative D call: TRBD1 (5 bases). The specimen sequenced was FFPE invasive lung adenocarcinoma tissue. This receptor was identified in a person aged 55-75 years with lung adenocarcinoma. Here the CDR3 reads CASSQDSSYEQYF. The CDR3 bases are TGTGCCAGCAGTCAAGACAGCTCCTACGAGCAGTACTTC.